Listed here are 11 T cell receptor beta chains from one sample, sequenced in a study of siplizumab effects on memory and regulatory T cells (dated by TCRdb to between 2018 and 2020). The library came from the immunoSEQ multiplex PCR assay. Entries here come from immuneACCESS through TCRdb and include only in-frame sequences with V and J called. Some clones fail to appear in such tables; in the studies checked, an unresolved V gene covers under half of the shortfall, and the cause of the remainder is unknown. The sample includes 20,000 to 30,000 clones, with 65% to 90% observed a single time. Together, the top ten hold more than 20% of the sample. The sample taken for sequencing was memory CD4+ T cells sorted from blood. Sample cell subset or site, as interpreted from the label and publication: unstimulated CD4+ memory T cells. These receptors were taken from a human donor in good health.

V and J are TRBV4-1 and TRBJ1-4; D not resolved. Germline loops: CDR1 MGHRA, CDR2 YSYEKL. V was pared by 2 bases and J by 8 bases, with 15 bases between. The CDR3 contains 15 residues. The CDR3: CASSQSGLLGEKLFF. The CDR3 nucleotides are TGCGCCAGCAGCCAATCGGGCCTCCTGGGGGAAAAACTGTTTTTT.

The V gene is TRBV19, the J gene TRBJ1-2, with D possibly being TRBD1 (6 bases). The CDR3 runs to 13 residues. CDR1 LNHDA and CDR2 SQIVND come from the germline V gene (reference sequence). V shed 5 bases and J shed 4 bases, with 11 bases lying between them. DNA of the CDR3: TGTGCCAGTAGTGAACCCAGGGGCTATGGCTACACCTTC. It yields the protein CASSEPRGYGYTF.

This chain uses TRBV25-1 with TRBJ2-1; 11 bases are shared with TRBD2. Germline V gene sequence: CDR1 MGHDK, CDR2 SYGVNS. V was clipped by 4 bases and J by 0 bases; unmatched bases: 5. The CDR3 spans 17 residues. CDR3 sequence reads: CASSALAGESSYNEQFF. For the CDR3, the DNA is TGTGCCAGCAGTGCACTAGCGGGAGAGAGCTCCTACAATGAGCAGTTCTTC. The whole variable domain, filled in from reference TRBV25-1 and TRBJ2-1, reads EADIYQTPRYLVIGTGKKITLECSQTMGHDKMYWYQQDPGMELHLIHYSYGVNSTEKGDLSSESTVSRIRTEHFPLTLESARPSHTSQYLCASSALAGESSYNEQFFGPGTRLTVL.

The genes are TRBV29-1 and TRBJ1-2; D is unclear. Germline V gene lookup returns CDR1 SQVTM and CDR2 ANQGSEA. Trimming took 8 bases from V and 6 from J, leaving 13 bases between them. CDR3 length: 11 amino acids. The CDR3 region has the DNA TGCAGCCATAAGTTGAATGATGGCTACACCTTC. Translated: CSHKLNDGYTF.

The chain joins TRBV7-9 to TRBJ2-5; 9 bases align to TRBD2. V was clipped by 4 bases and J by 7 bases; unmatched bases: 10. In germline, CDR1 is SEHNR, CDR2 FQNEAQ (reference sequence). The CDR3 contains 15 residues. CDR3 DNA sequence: TGTGCCAGCAGCTCCACCCTAGCGGGAAGGGTGACCCAGTACTTC. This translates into CASSSTLAGRVTQYF. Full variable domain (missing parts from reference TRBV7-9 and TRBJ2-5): DTGVSQNPRHKITKRGQNVTFRCDPISEHNRLYWYRQTLGQGPEFLTYFQNEAQLEKSRLLSDRFSAERPKGSFSTLEIQRTEQGDSAMYLCASSSTLAGRVTQYFGPGTRLLVL.

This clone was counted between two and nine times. CDR3 bases: TGTGCCAGCAGTGAAATTGGTATAGCGGGAGGTCGCAATGAGCAGTTCTTC. It yields the protein CASSEIGIAGGRNEQFF. The V gene is TRBV6-1, the J gene TRBJ2-1; 10 bases agree with TRBD2. This CDR3 comprises 17 residues. Looked up from germline, CDR1 is MNHNS and CDR2 is SASEGT. The V and J ends lost 2 bases and 6 bases, in that order; junction bases with no gene match: 10.

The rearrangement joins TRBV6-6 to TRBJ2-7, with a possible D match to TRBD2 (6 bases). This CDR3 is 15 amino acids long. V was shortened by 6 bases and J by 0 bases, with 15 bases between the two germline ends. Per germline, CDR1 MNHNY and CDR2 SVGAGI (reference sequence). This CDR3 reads CASSRTTSSSYEQYF. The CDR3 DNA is TGTGCCAGCAGCCGAACAACTAGCAGCTCCTACGAGCAGTACTTC.

CDR3 loop: CASSLGVAGVGLEQFF. The CDR3 coding sequence is TGTGCCAGCAGCTTAGGGGTAGCGGGAGTGGGCCTTGAGCAGTTCTTC. The chain combines TRBV7-2 with TRBJ2-1; TRBD2 agrees at 9 bases. The V gene's germline CDR1 is SGHTA and CDR2 FQGNSA. V gave up 1 base and J gave up 9 bases; unmatched junction bases: 10. The CDR3 spans 16 residues. The full variable domain, rest sourced from reference TRBV7-2 and TRBJ2-1, is GAGVSQSPSNKVTEKGKDVELRCDPISGHTALYWYRQSLGQGLEFLIYFQGNSAPDKSGLPSDRFSAERTGGSVSTLTIQRTQQEDSAVYLCASSLGVAGVGLEQFFGPGTRLTVL.

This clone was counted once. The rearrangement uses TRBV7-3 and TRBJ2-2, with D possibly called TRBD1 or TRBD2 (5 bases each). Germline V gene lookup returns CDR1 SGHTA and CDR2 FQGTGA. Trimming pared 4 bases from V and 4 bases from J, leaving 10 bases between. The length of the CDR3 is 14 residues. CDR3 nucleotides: TGTGCCAGCAGCTCCCTGGGGGTCACCGGGGAGCTGTTTTTT. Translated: CASSSLGVTGELFF.

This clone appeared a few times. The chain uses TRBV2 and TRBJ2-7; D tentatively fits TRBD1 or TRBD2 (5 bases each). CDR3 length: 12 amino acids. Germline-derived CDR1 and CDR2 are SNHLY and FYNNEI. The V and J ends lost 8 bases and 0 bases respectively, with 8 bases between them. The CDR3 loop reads CASRGLSYEQYF. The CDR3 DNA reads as TGTGCCAGCCGGGGCCTCTCCTACGAGCAGTACTTC.

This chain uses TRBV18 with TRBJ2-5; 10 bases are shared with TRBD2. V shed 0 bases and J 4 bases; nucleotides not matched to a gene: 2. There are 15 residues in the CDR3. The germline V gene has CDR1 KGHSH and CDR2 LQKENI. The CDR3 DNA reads TGTGCCAGCTCACCACCGGGACTAGCGTCAGAGACCCAGTACTTC. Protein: CASSPPGLASETQYF.